These 12 T cell receptor beta chains were sequenced from one sample in a study of cytomegalovirus exposure and HLA in healthy donors (dated by TCRdb to the late 2010s). Library creation used the immunoSEQ multiplex PCR assay. A mixture of 60 forward primers for TCR Vbeta segments and 13 reverse primers for TCR Jbeta segments was used in the multiplex PCR. Drawn from immuneACCESS, this table holds only the in-frame rearrangements with V and J called that TCRdb kept. Clones are partly lost; checked studies trace under half to an unresolved V gene and leave the rest unexplained. The sample yields around 200,000 clones; 86% were counted once. The ten largest clones represent around 0.31% of the sample. The sequencing input was PBMCs. These receptors came from a woman aged 25 to 39 in good health and CMV-seronegative.

J is TRBJ2-7 and V is TRBV6-1; possibly TRBD2 for D (5 bases). Germline V lookup: CDR1 MNHNS, CDR2 SASEGT. V lost 8 bases and J 3 bases, leaving 11 bases between the germline ends. The CDR3 has 12 residues. For the CDR3, the DNA is TGTGCCAGCGGACCGGGAAGCTACGAGCAGTACTTC. Translation gives CASGPGSYEQYF.

V is TRBV5-1 and J is TRBJ2-3; D is perhaps TRBD1 (6 bases). The length of the CDR3 is 16 residues. Looked up from germline, CDR1 is SGHRS and CDR2 is YFSETQ. V lost 4 bases, J lost 0 bases, and 15 bases lay in between. For the CDR3, the DNA is TGCGCCAGCAGCCCCCGGACAGCCCTTAGCACAGATACGCAGTATTTT. The encoded protein is CASSPRTALSTDTQYF.

The gene calls are TRBV4-1 and TRBJ2-7; 7 bases fit TRBD1. The trim removed 0 bases at V and 2 bases at J, leaving 4 bases unmatched. Germline loops: CDR1 MGHRA, CDR2 YSYEKL. The CDR3 sequence is 15 residues long. The CDR3 sequence: CASSQEGQRAYEQYF. The CDR3 DNA reads as TGCGCCAGCAGCCAAGAGGGACAGCGAGCCTACGAGCAGTACTTC.

The J gene is TRBJ1-1, the V gene TRBV6-1, with 7 bases fitting TRBD1. Germline CDR1 is MNHNS and CDR2 is SASEGT. The CDR3 runs to 14 residues. The junction had 7 bases not matched to a gene; V was cut back by 8 bases and J by 1 base. The CDR3 reads CASEPGQRNTEAFF. The CDR3 DNA reads as TGTGCCAGCGAGCCGGGACAGAGGAACACTGAAGCTTTCTTT.

CDR3 sequence reads: CASSLRGGDTGELFF. CDR3 nucleotide sequence: TGTGCCAGCAGCTTGCGGGGGGGAGACACCGGGGAGCTGTTTTTT. V gene TRBV5-8 combines with J gene TRBJ2-2, with TRBD2 matching over 8 bases. Germline CDR1 SGHTS, CDR2 YDEGEE. This CDR3 is 15 amino acids long. Unmatched junction bases numbered 2, after V lost 1 base and J lost 3 bases.

This clone was observed a few times. CDR3 sequence: CASSATDRGGGTNEKLFF. In nucleotides, the CDR3 is TGCGCCAGCAGTGCCACGGACAGGGGAGGGGGGACTAATGAAAAACTGTTTTTT. The V call is TRBV10-1, the J call TRBJ1-4, with 9 bases fitting TRBD1. The CDR3 is made up of 18 amino acids. After removal of 4 bases from V and 2 bases from J, the junction contained 11 bases not matched to a gene. Germline loops: CDR1 WNHNN, CDR2 SYGVQD (reference sequence).

CDR3 amino acids: CASSATSGVAHEQYF. In nucleotides, the CDR3 is TGTGCCAGCAGCGCGACTAGCGGGGTAGCCCACGAGCAGTACTTC. This sequence joins TRBV9 and TRBJ2-7; 11 bases align to TRBD2. The germline gives CDR1 SGDLS, CDR2 YYNGEE. V trimming: 3 bases; J trimming: 5 bases; junction bases outside the gene matches: 7. The CDR3 contains 15 residues.

CDR3 bases: TGCGCCAGCAGCCTAAGACAGTTGACAGATACGCAGTATTTT. Its protein product is CASSLRQLTDTQYF. The chain employs TRBV5-1 and TRBJ2-3; D possibly corresponds to TRBD1 (5 bases). Germline V gene lookup returns CDR1 SGHRS and CDR2 YFSETQ. CDR3 length equals 14 residues. The V gene lost 4 bases and the J gene lost 3 bases, with 12 bases spanning the gap.

The chain carries TRBV5-1 and TRBJ2-3; D is possibly TRBD2 (5 bases). Trimming cost V 7 bases and J 1 base, with 16 bases left between them. In germline, CDR1 is SGHRS, CDR2 YFSETQ. The CDR3 has 15 residues. The CDR3 DNA reads TGCGCCAGCTTCCTGGGCGGGCTCGGCACAGATACGCAGTATTTT. Protein sequence: CASFLGGLGTDTQYF.

The chain recombines TRBV29-1 with TRBJ1-4; D is possibly TRBD1 (5 bases). Per the germline V gene, CDR1 is SQVTM and CDR2 is ANQGSEA. The CDR3 consists of 16 residues. Trimming removed 2 bases from V and 5 bases from J, with 18 bases in between. CDR3 residues: CSVESGGGKGNEKLFF. Written as DNA, the CDR3 is TGCAGCGTTGAATCGGGGGGGGGAAAGGGGAATGAAAAACTGTTTTTT.

The gene calls are TRBV10-3 and TRBJ1-3; 8 bases agree with TRBD1. Germline V gives CDR1 ENHRY, CDR2 SYGVKD. The CDR3 spans 16 residues. The trim removed 6 bases at V and 4 bases at J, leaving 11 bases unmatched. In nucleotides, the CDR3 is TGTGCCATCAGGGAAGGGACAGGCCCCTCCGGAAACACCATATATTTT. The encoded protein is CAIREGTGPSGNTIYF.

The chain joins TRBV7-3 to TRBJ2-2; no definite D call. Looked up from germline, CDR1 is SGHTA and CDR2 is FQGTGA. Trimming took off 5 bases at V and 7 bases at J, with 20 bases between the two ends. The CDR3 consists of 16 residues. DNA of the CDR3: TGTGCCAGCAGCCCCTCGTCTTCGGTAGGCGGCGGGGAGCTGTTTTTT. Amino acid sequence: CASSPSSSVGGGELFF.